These 20 T cell receptor beta chains originate from one sample sequenced in a study of blood T cell repertoires in COVID-19. Measured with immunoSEQ multiplex PCR; TCRdb has only the in-frame clones, and not every one. The table has roughly 410,000 clones, 89% seen once. Sequencing was performed on peripheral blood. These receptor sequences come from a woman between 35 and 50 years old with COVID-19, enrolled during active disease.

This rearrangement joins TRBV19 to TRBJ1-5, with 7 positions matching TRBD1. The CDR3 is 16 amino acids. Unmatched junction bases numbered 9, after V lost 6 bases and J lost 1 base. Germline CDR1 and CDR2: LNHDA and SQIVND (reference sequence). The CDR3 DNA sequence: TGTGCCAGTAGCCCACACAGGGGACGAAGCAATCAGCCCCAGCATTTT. Amino acid sequence: CASSPHRGRSNQPQHF.

This chain uses TRBV6-5 with TRBJ1-1; TRBD1 agrees at 8 bases. Germline V gene lookup returns CDR1 MNHEY and CDR2 SVGAGI. The V and J ends lost 8 bases and 1 base, in that order; junction bases with no gene match: 6. The CDR3 contains 14 residues. CDR3 amino acids: CASGRTGKNTEAFF. CDR3 nucleotide sequence: TGTGCCAGCGGGAGGACAGGGAAGAACACTGAAGCTTTCTTT.

The CDR3 region is CASSPLEEQYF. CDR3 sequence (DNA): TGTGCCAGCTCACCTCTAGAGGAGCAGTACTTC. The chain uses TRBV18 and TRBJ2-7; D gene ambiguous. The V end lost 3 bases, the J end lost 7 bases, and 7 bases lay between the germline ends. This CDR3 has 11 residues. Germline CDR1 and CDR2: KGHSH and LQKENI. The full variable domain, completed using reference TRBV18 and TRBJ2-7, is NAGVMQNPRHLVRRRGQEARLRCSPMKGHSHVYWYRQLPEEGLKFMVYLQKENIIDESGMPKERFSAEFPKEGPSILRIQQVVRGDSAAYFCASSPLEEQYFGPGTRLTVT.

The CDR3 spells CASSLAGGTRYNEQFF. CDR3 sequence (DNA): TGTGCCAGCAGCCTCGCAGGCGGGACTAGGTACAATGAGCAGTTCTTC. This chain connects TRBV3-1 (or the pseudogene TRBV3-2) to TRBJ2-1; 8 bases match TRBD2. The CDR3 is 16 residues long. The germline gives CDR1 LGHDT, CDR2 YNNKEL (reference sequence). V shed 4 bases and J 4 bases; nucleotides not matched to a gene: 9.

This chain links TRBV2 with TRBJ2-1; TRBD2 matches 8 bases. Per the germline V gene, CDR1 is SNHLY and CDR2 is FYNNEI. Trimming cost V 3 bases and J 5 bases; bases outside gene matches: 6. This CDR3 region has 15 residues. As DNA, the CDR3 is TGTGCCAGCAGTGAGGCACGGGGGGGCAACAATGAGCAGTTCTTC. This codes for CASSEARGGNNEQFF.

V gene TRBV7-9 combines with J gene TRBJ1-1; 7 positions agree with TRBD1. In germline, CDR1 is SEHNR, CDR2 FQNEAQ (reference sequence). The CDR3 length is 12 residues. The V and J ends lost 5 bases and 8 bases, in that order; junction bases with no gene match: 5. The chain's CDR3 is CASSRQGGEAFF. CDR3 DNA sequence: TGTGCCAGCAGCCGACAGGGAGGCGAAGCTTTCTTT.

This clone showed up just a few times. V usage is TRBV6-2 or TRBV6-3 and J usage is TRBJ2-2; D unresolved. This CDR3 region has 16 residues. V was shortened by 4 bases and J by 2 bases, with 14 bases between the two germline ends. The germline CDR1 and CDR2 sequences are MNHEY and SVGEGT. CDR3 bases: TGTGCCAGCAGTTCGTACACGGAACTAAACACCGGGGAGCTGTTTTTT. Translating gives CASSSYTELNTGELFF.

The chain couples TRBV27 to TRBJ2-5; tentatively, D is TRBD1 (5 bases). Trimming stripped 5 bases from V and 4 bases from J, with 8 bases between. This CDR3 has 12 residues. Germline V CDR1 and CDR2: MNHEY, SMNVEV (reference sequence). CDR3 in DNA: TGTGCCAGCAGTCCAGGGTTAGAGACCCAGTACTTC. This gives the protein CASSPGLETQYF.

This clone was picked up a small number of times. The chain uses TRBV5-8 and TRBJ1-6, with TRBD1 matching 9 bases. The CDR3 extends over 13 amino acids. V dropped 4 bases and J dropped 10; count of bases not matched to a gene: 3. Germline V gene lookup returns CDR1 SGHTS and CDR2 YDEGEE. The CDR3 DNA reads as TGTGCCAGCAGCAGGGACAGGGCCTCACCCCTCCACTTT. Encoded protein: CASSRDRASPLHF.

The CDR3: CASSSGGDGSYNSPLHF. For the CDR3, the DNA is TGTGCCAGCAGTTCCGGGGGGGATGGCTCCTATAATTCACCCCTCCACTTT. This chain joins TRBV27 and TRBJ1-6; D may be TRBD1 (5 bases). With 4 bases removed from V and 0 bases from J, the gap between germline ends came to 13 bases. Germline assignment: CDR1 MNHEY and CDR2 SMNVEV (reference sequence). The length of the CDR3 is 17 residues.

The chain employs TRBV7-2 and TRBJ2-7; D ambiguous. This CDR3 region has 13 residues. V lost 0 bases and J lost 3, with 6 bases in between. Germline V gene sequence: CDR1 SGHTA, CDR2 FQGNSA. CDR3 sequence: CASSLAGGYEQYF. CDR3 coding DNA: TGTGCCAGCAGCTTAGCTGGCGGCTACGAGCAGTACTTC. The full variable domain, in which reference TRBV7-2 and TRBJ2-7 provide the parts outside the CDR3, is GAGVSQSPSNKVTEKGKDVELRCDPISGHTALYWYRQSLGQGLEFLIYFQGNSAPDKSGLPSDRFSAERTGGSVSTLTIQRTQQEDSAVYLCASSLAGGYEQYFGPGTRLTVT.

The chain recombines TRBV7-8 with TRBJ2-7; D is possibly TRBD2 (6 bases). The CDR3 runs to 12 residues. Trimming took off 1 base at V and 9 bases at J, with 10 bases between the two ends. Germline V gene data show CDR1 as SGHVS and CDR2 as FQNEAQ. CDR3 amino acids: CASSLGSRGQYF. The DNA of the CDR3 is TGTGCCAGCAGCTTAGGGTCGCGGGGGCAGTACTTC.

This clone showed up just once. The rearrangement uses TRBV10-3 and TRBJ2-5; 7 nucleotides align to TRBD2. The CDR3 has 12 residues. The V segment lost 10 bases and the J segment 1 base; nucleotides outside the gene matches: 3. Per the germline V gene, CDR1 is ENHRY and CDR2 is SYGVKD. Here the CDR3 reads CATTGGQETQYF. CDR3 coding DNA: TGTGCCACCACGGGGGGCCAAGAGACCCAGTACTTC.

V and J are TRBV11-2 and TRBJ2-7, with TRBD2 matching 7 bases. The CDR3 covers 15 residues. V was pared by 0 bases and J by 1 base, with 3 bases of the junction left unmatched. Per the germline V gene, CDR1 is SGHAT and CDR2 is FQNNGV. The CDR3 reads CASSLEAGFSYEQYF. CDR3 nucleotides: TGTGCCAGCAGCTTAGAAGCGGGGTTTTCCTACGAGCAGTACTTC.

The chain links TRBV28 to TRBJ2-1; D perhaps matches TRBD1 (5 bases). The CDR3 covers 15 residues. Germline V gene sequence: CDR1 MDHEN, CDR2 SYDVKM. The V end was cut by 5 bases, the J end by 6 bases, with 17 bases between. The CDR3 DNA sequence: TGTGCCAGCAGTGGTCACCCGGAGCAGGGCAATGAGCAGTTCTTC. Encoded protein: CASSGHPEQGNEQFF.

This chain joins TRBV7-3 and TRBJ1-6; D is possibly TRBD1 (6 bases). The V gene's germline CDR1 is SGHTA and CDR2 FQGTGA. This CDR3 is built from 22 residues. V gave up 1 base and J gave up 3 bases, with 28 bases separating them. CDR3 region: CASSLRGVGGGPAAVYNSPLHF. In DNA, the CDR3 is TGTGCCAGCAGCTTAAGAGGGGTTGGGGGCGGACCCGCGGCGGTCTATAATTCACCCCTCCACTTT. Full variable domain (rest looked up from reference TRBV7-3 and TRBJ1-6): GAGVSQTPSNKVTEKGKYVELRCDPISGHTALYWYRQSLGQGPEFLIYFQGTGAADDSGLPNDRFFAVRPEGSVSTLKIQRTERGDSAVYLCASSLRGVGGGPAAVYNSPLHFGNGTRLTVT.

CDR3 loop: CASRKEGGNTEAFF. In DNA form, the CDR3 reads TGTGCCAGCAGGAAGGAGGGCGGGAACACTGAAGCTTTCTTT. The chain employs TRBV25-1 and TRBJ1-1; D is uncertain. The germline V and J ends were trimmed by 6 bases and 1 base, with 12 bases remaining between them. This CDR3 region has 14 residues. CDR1 is MGHDK, CDR2 SYGVNS, per germline.

This clone was detected once. The sample holds other DNA sequences that translate to the same CDR3. The chain employs TRBV9 and TRBJ2-1, with TRBD1 identical over 7 bases. This CDR3 has 15 residues. Looked up from germline, CDR1 is SGDLS and CDR2 is YYNGEE. J was trimmed by 1 base and V by 0 bases; bases with no gene match: 1. The CDR3 sequence: CASSVDRGSYNEQFF. CDR3 DNA: TGTGCCAGCAGCGTAGACAGGGGTTCCTACAATGAGCAGTTCTTC.

In DNA, the CDR3 is TGCGCCAGCAGCTTGGACAAGGAAAAACTGTTTTTT. It codes for CASSLDKEKLFF. V gene TRBV5-1 combines with J gene TRBJ1-4; D not certain. The V gene lost 0 bases and the J gene lost 8 bases, with 5 bases spanning the gap. The CDR3 is 12 amino acids. CDR1 SGHRS and CDR2 YFSETQ come from the germline V gene. Supplemented by reference TRBV5-1 and TRBJ1-4, the full variable domain reads KAGVTQTPRYLIKTRGQQVTLSCSPISGHRSVSWYQQTPGQGLQFLFEYFSETQRNKGNFPGRFSGRQFSNSRSEMNVSTLELGDSALYLCASSLDKEKLFFGSGTQLSVL.

V and J are TRBV12-3 or TRBV12-4 and TRBJ2-7, with no clear D. This CDR3 has 11 amino acids. With 2 bases removed from V and 7 bases from J, the gap between germline ends came to 6 bases. DNA for the CDR3: TGTGCCAGCAGTTTACGCCGGGAGCAGTACTTC. It specifies CASSLRREQYF.